The 5 T cell receptor beta chains presented below share a single source sample, sequenced in a study of blood T cell repertoires in COVID-19. The assay was immunoSEQ multiplex PCR, and TCRdb's table has in-frame clones only and misses some. The table has about 220,000 clones, 75% to 85% seen once. Sequences were obtained from peripheral blood. The receptor source for this set is a woman in her 70s with COVID-19, enrolled during active disease.

This chain joins TRBV6-5 and TRBJ2-1, with unresolved D. The CDR3 spans 13 residues. The ends were cut back, 3 bases at V and 4 bases at J, with 7 bases in the middle. The germline gives CDR1 MNHEY, CDR2 SVGAGI. The CDR3 DNA reads as TGTGCCAGCAGTTATGACGGGTACAATGAGCAGTTCTTC. Protein product: CASSYDGYNEQFF.

This clone is labeled medium-sized. V is TRBV6-2 or TRBV6-3 and J is TRBJ2-7, with 7 bases fitting TRBD2. The CDR3 runs 13 residues. Germline lookup yields CDR1 MNHEY and CDR2 SVGEGT. The ends lost 5 bases at V and 7 bases at J; junction bases unmatched: 8. CDR3 DNA sequence: TGTGCCAGCAGTCGGGACTACCTCTTTGAGCAGTACTTC. This encodes CASSRDYLFEQYF.

The V gene is TRBV7-2, the J gene TRBJ1-1, with a tentative D call TRBD1 (6 bases). V was shortened by 4 bases and J by 0 bases, with 15 bases between the two germline ends. Germline loops: CDR1 SGHTA, CDR2 FQGNSA. CDR3 size: 16 residues. CDR3 in amino acids: CASSSGQVQMNTEAFF. The CDR3 nucleotides read TGTGCCAGCAGCTCGGGACAAGTCCAGATGAACACTGAAGCTTTCTTT.

V is TRBV6-1 and J is TRBJ2-7; TRBD2 matches 10 bases. CDR1 and CDR2 (germline): MNHNS, SASEGT. The V and J ends lost 4 bases and 7 bases, in that order; junction bases with no gene match: 16. The CDR3 is 17 residues long. CDR3 sequence (DNA): TGTGCCAGCAGTGCGAAGGCGGTTCTAGCGGGAGTGGCAGAGCAGTACTTC. Translated: CASSAKAVLAGVAEQYF.

This chain links TRBV7-2 with TRBJ2-2, with D maybe TRBD2 (5 bases). The V gene's germline CDR1 is SGHTA and CDR2 FQGNSA. The CDR3 is 13 residues long. The V gene lost 5 bases and the J gene lost 14 bases, with 18 bases spanning the gap. The CDR3 sequence: CASSLFQSGILFF. Written as DNA, the CDR3 is TGTGCCAGCAGCCTTTTTCAATCCGGGATACTGTTTTTT.